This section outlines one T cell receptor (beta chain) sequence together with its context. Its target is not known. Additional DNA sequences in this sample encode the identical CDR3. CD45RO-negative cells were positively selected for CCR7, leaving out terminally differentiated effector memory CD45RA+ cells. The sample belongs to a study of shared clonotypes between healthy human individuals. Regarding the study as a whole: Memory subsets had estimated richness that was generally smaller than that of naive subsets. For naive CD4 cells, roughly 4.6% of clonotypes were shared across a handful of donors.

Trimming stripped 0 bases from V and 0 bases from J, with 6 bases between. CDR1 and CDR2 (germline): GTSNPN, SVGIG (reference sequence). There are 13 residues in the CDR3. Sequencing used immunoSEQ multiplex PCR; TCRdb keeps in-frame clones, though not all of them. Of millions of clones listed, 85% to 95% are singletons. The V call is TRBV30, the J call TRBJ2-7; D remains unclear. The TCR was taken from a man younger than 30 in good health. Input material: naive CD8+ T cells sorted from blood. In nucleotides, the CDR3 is TGTGCCTGGAGTGTCAGTAGCTCCTACGAGCAGTACTTC. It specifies CAWSVSSSYEQYF.